One sample yielded the 18 T cell receptor beta chains listed below, sequenced in a study of regulatory dendritic cells for organ transplantation. Clones were read by immunoSEQ multiplex PCR, and TCRdb kept only the in-frame ones, dropping some. The table includes about 34,000 clones, 85% to 90% detected once. The sequenced sample consisted of naive CD4+ T cells from blood. Subset of the sample: CD45RA+ naive T cells. Source of these receptors: a human donor in good health.

This clone was counted only a few times. The chain recombines TRBV4-1 with TRBJ2-7; D might be TRBD2 (5 bases). CDR1 and CDR2 (germline): MGHRA, YSYEKL. This CDR3 is 13 amino acids long. V lost 8 bases and J lost 5, with 16 bases in between. The CDR3 nucleotides read TGCGCCAGCTCCTTAGGGATGAGGGACGAGCAGTACTTC. As protein: CASSLGMRDEQYF.

The J gene is TRBJ1-1, the V gene TRBV6-6, with 10 bases identical to TRBD1. CDR1 MNHNY and CDR2 SVGAGI come from the germline V gene (reference sequence). V lost 6 bases and J lost 5; bases outside the gene matches: 6. The CDR3 totals 14 residues. As DNA, the CDR3 is TGTGCCAGCAGGGACAGGGGGGGAGAAACTGAAGCTTTCTTT. Protein product: CASRDRGGETEAFF.

In this sample, this clone turned up once. This rearrangement joins TRBV7-2 to TRBJ2-7; unclear D gene. Germline V CDR1 and CDR2: SGHTA, FQGNSA. V gave up 6 bases and J gave up 2 bases, with 8 bases separating them. This CDR3 region has 12 residues. Written as DNA, the CDR3 is TGTGCCAGCAGTCAAACAACCTACGAGCAGTACTTC. It codes for CASSQTTYEQYF.

V usage is TRBV11-2 and J usage is TRBJ2-7, with D perhaps TRBD1 (6 bases). V was shortened by 6 bases and J by 4 bases, with 19 bases between the two germline ends. This CDR3 has 15 residues. Germline CDR1 is SGHAT and CDR2 is FQNNGV. DNA of the CDR3: TGTGCCAGCAGACCTTCAGGGGCCCCCCGGTACGAGCAGTACTTC. Amino acids: CASRPSGAPRYEQYF. Complete variable domain (other parts from reference TRBV11-2 and TRBJ2-7): EAGVAQSPRYKIIEKRQSVAFWCNPISGHATLYWYQQILGQGPKLLIQFQNNGVVDDSQLPKDRFSAERLKGVDSTLKIQPAKLEDSAVYLCASRPSGAPRYEQYFGPGTRLTVT.

The J gene is TRBJ2-1, the V gene TRBV7-2, with D tentatively TRBD1 (5 bases). This CDR3 has 14 amino acids. Germline V lookup: CDR1 SGHTA, CDR2 FQGNSA. V was pared by 5 bases and J by 1 base, with 9 bases between. The CDR3 sequence: CASSLGRSYNEQFF. The CDR3 coding sequence is TGTGCCAGCAGCCTGGGGCGGTCCTACAATGAGCAGTTCTTC.

V gene TRBV7-3 combines with J gene TRBJ1-1, with D possibly being TRBD1 (5 bases). Trimming removed 0 bases from V and 5 bases from J, with 10 bases in between. This CDR3 has 14 residues. The germline V gene has CDR1 SGHTA and CDR2 FQGTGA. This CDR3 reads CASSLTPGLTEAFF. CDR3 sequence (DNA): TGTGCCAGCAGCTTAACGCCAGGGCTGACTGAAGCTTTCTTT.

The V and J genes are TRBV9 and TRBJ2-4; D call uncertain. Germline-derived CDR1 and CDR2 are SGDLS and YYNGEE. The germline V and J ends were trimmed by 0 bases and 9 bases, with 10 bases remaining between them. This CDR3 region has 13 residues. The CDR3 coding sequence is TGTGCCAGCAGCGTAGAACCCGGCCGCATTCAGTACTTC. It translates to CASSVEPGRIQYF.

CDR3 residues: CATSRYPGQGKRKLFF. DNA of the CDR3: TGTGCCACCAGCAGATACCCGGGACAGGGAAAGAGAAAACTGTTTTTT. The chain links TRBV15 to TRBJ1-4; 9 bases line up with TRBD1. CDR1 is LNHNV and CDR2 is YYDKDF in the germline V gene (reference sequence). There are 16 residues in the CDR3. The V segment lost 2 bases and the J segment 10 bases; nucleotides outside the gene matches: 11.

The chain is built from TRBV29-1 and TRBJ1-1, with D perhaps TRBD1 (5 bases). Per germline, CDR1 SQVTM and CDR2 ANQGSEA. The CDR3 covers 12 residues. V was pared by 2 bases and J by 7 bases, with 11 bases between. CDR3: CSVEIRGNEAFF. The CDR3 coding sequence is TGCAGCGTTGAAATCCGGGGGAATGAAGCTTTCTTT.

This clone has just a few counts. CDR3 bases: TGTGCCAGCAGTCCCCGGGGACAGGGGCGCTACGAGCAGTACTTC. This sequence encodes CASSPRGQGRYEQYF. The J gene is TRBJ2-7, the V gene TRBV27; 10 bases line up with TRBD1. CDR3 length equals 15 residues. Germline lookup yields CDR1 MNHEY and CDR2 SMNVEV (reference sequence). The J segment lost 3 bases and the V segment lost 5 bases, leaving 7 bases of the junction unmatched.

The V and J genes are TRBV28 and TRBJ2-7; 9 nucleotides match TRBD1. This CDR3 is built from 15 residues. The germline V gene encodes CDR1 MDHEN and CDR2 SYDVKM. The ends lost 3 bases at V and 2 bases at J; junction bases unmatched: 5. CDR3 loop: CASSFLGTGTYEQYF. The CDR3 bases are TGTGCCAGCAGTTTTTTAGGGACAGGGACCTACGAGCAGTACTTC. Combining the CDR3 with reference TRBV28 and TRBJ2-7 gives the whole variable domain DVKVTQSSRYLVKRTGEKVFLECVQDMDHENMFWYRQDPGLGLRLIYFSYDVKMKEKGDIPEGYSVSREKKERFSLILESASTNQTSMYLCASSFLGTGTYEQYFGPGTRLTVT.

The chain uses TRBV19 and TRBJ2-1, with 8 positions matching TRBD2. This CDR3 has 18 residues. V lost 9 bases, J lost 2 bases, and 18 bases stayed unmatched. Germline CDR1 and CDR2: LNHDA and SQIVND (reference sequence). The CDR3 DNA reads TGTGCCAGCATGACGGAGGGACATGTAGCGGGAACCTACAATGAGCAGTTCTTC. It encodes CASMTEGHVAGTYNEQFF. The full variable domain, completed using reference TRBV19 and TRBJ2-1, is DGGITQSPKYLFRKEGQNVTLSCEQNLNHDAMYWYRQDPGQGLRLIYYSQIVNDFQKGDIAEGYSVSREKKESFPLTVTSAQKNPTAFYLCASMTEGHVAGTYNEQFFGPGTRLTVL.

This chain links TRBV28 with TRBJ2-1; tentatively, D is TRBD2 (6 bases). The germline gives CDR1 MDHEN, CDR2 SYDVKM. This CDR3 has 16 amino acids. V was shortened by 4 bases and J by 1 base, with 14 bases between the two germline ends. The CDR3 DNA is TGTGCCAGCAGTTCCCCCCAACGGGAGTCCTACAATGAGCAGTTCTTC. Translated, it gives CASSSPQRESYNEQFF.

This chain joins TRBV14 and TRBJ1-5, with 8 bases identical to TRBD1. The V gene's germline CDR1 is SGHDN and CDR2 FVKESK. V dropped 0 bases and J dropped 15; count of bases not matched to a gene: 4. The CDR3 sequence is 12 residues long. The CDR3 here is CASSQDWTGRHF. CDR3 coding DNA: TGTGCCAGCAGCCAAGACTGGACAGGGCGGCATTTT. The full variable domain, rest sourced from reference TRBV14 and TRBJ1-5, is EAGVTQFPSHSVIEKGQTVTLRCDPISGHDNLYWYRRVMGKEIKFLLHFVKESKQDESGMPNNRFLAERTGGTYSTLKVQPAELEDSGVYFCASSQDWTGRHFGDGTRLSIL.

V and J are TRBV6-1 and TRBJ2-1, with unresolved D. Trimming left V 7 bases short and J 8 bases short, with 9 bases between. The CDR3 loop spans 11 amino acids. CDR1 and CDR2 from the germline V gene are MNHNS and SASEGT. The CDR3 spells CASKGSYEQFF. Written as DNA, the CDR3 is TGTGCCAGCAAAGGAAGTTATGAGCAGTTCTTC.

The chain has TRBV10-3 and TRBJ2-7, with 10 bases aligning to TRBD1. The CDR3 contains 15 residues. Germline-derived CDR1 and CDR2 are ENHRY and SYGVKD. J lost 5 bases, V lost 9 bases, and 13 bases had no gene match. The CDR3 here is CAIRPRTGTGDEQYF. CDR3 in DNA: TGTGCCATTAGGCCCAGGACCGGGACAGGGGACGAGCAGTACTTC.

The V call is TRBV7-2, the J call TRBJ1-2, with no clear D. Trimming took off 3 bases at V and 0 bases at J, with 11 bases between the two ends. Germline V gives CDR1 SGHTA, CDR2 FQGNSA. The CDR3 is made up of 15 amino acids. The CDR3 bases are TGTGCCAGCAGCTTCGCGGGGATATCTAACTATGGCTACACCTTC. Its protein is CASSFAGISNYGYTF.

Only one count was recorded for this clone. The chain employs TRBV6-4 and TRBJ1-4; D gene unclear. The V gene's germline CDR1 is MRHNA and CDR2 SNTAGT. This CDR3 has 16 residues. V was shortened by 4 bases and J by 0 bases, with 12 bases between the two germline ends. The CDR3 region is CASSVFNGATNEKLFF. The DNA for the CDR3 is TGTGCCAGCAGTGTCTTCAACGGTGCAACTAATGAAAAACTGTTTTTT.